The sequence of this T cell receptor (beta chain) was determined in a study of cytomegalovirus exposure and HLA in healthy donors. Study-level results: Another analysis was done later, and it associated 17,000 or so TCR beta sequences with HLA alleles at 0.05 false discovery rate. Reported findings show TCR beta sequences accurately forecast HLA-A and HLA-B alleles in most subjects. Some TCR beta chains (164 of them) were listed as cytomegalovirus-associated. HLA restriction was apparent for most CMV-associated TCR beta chains in a later analysis.

The PCR used 60 Vbeta and 13 Jbeta primers. Using immunoSEQ multiplex PCR, the repertoire was profiled, and TCRdb retains in-frame clones only, with some absent. The table lists about 120,000 clones, 70% to 80% of them singletons. This clone was observed once. What it recognizes is unknown. V shed 5 bases and J 0 bases; nucleotides not matched to a gene: 3. This CDR3 spans 15 amino acids. Germline CDR1 and CDR2: SEHNR and FQNEAQ (reference sequence). This clonotype originated in a woman in her 30s in good health and CMV-seropositive. This chain uses TRBV7-9 with TRBJ2-7; 11 bases match TRBD1. The sequenced sample consisted of PBMCs. CDR3 sequence reads: CASSPGTGGSYEQYF. CDR3 nucleotide sequence: TGTGCCAGCAGCCCAGGGACAGGGGGCTCCTACGAGCAGTACTTC.